Listed here is a single T cell receptor beta chain. The CDR3 is made up of 15 amino acids. Germline V lookup: CDR1 KGHSH, CDR2 LQKENI. After removal of 2 bases from V and 3 bases from J, the junction contained 6 bases not matched to a gene. This sample was included in a study of blood T cell repertoires in COVID-19. In the original processing: The authors estimated nucleated cell counts from reference gene primer amplification. Sequencing used immunoSEQ multiplex PCR; TCRdb keeps in-frame clones, though not all of them. V and J calls and clone size are as listed in that table; D and trimming were resolved from the DNA. The sample records approximately 83,000 clones, approximately 85% being singletons.

J is TRBJ2-7 and V is TRBV18; 8 nucleotides match TRBD1. The TCR comes from a man between 70 and 80 years old with acute or convalescent COVID-19. Input material: peripheral blood. The CDR3 coding sequence is TGTGCCAGCTCACCAGCGACAGGGGCGGGCTACGAGCAGTACTTC. It is translated as CASSPATGAGYEQYF.